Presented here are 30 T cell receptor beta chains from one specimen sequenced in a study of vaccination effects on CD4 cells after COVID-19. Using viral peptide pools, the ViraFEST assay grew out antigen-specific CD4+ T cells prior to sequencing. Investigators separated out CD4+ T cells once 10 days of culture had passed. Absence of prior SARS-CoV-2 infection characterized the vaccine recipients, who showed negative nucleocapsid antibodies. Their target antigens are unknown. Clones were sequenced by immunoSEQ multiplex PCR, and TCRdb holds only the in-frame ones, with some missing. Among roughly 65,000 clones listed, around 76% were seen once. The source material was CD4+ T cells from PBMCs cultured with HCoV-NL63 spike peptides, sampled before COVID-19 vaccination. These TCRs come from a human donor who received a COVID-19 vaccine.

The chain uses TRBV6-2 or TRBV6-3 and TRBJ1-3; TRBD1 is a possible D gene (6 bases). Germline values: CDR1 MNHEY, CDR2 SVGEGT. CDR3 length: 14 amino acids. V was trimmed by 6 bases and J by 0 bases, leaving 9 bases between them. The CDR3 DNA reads TGTGCCAGCAGCTGGACAGCCTCTGGAAACACCATATATTTT. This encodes CASSWTASGNTIYF.

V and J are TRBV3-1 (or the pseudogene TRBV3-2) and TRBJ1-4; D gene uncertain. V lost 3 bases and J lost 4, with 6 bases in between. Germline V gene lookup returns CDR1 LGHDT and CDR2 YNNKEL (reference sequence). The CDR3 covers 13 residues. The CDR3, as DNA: TGTGCCAGCAGCCAGGTCCTTAATGAAAAACTGTTTTTT. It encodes CASSQVLNEKLFF.

In DNA, the CDR3 is TGCGCCAGCCTCATTGGTGGGATAGAAGCTTTCTTT. This encodes CASLIGGIEAFF. This chain links TRBV5-1 with TRBJ1-1; unclear D gene. The CDR3 spans 12 residues. V shed 7 bases and J shed 8 bases, with 15 bases lying between them. The germline V gene encodes CDR1 SGHRS and CDR2 YFSETQ.

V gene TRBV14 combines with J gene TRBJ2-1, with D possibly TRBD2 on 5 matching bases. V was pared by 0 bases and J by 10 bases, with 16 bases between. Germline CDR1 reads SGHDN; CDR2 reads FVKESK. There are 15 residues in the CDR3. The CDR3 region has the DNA TGTGCCAGCAGCCAAGATCCTAGCAGGTTAGGGGAGCAGTTCTTC. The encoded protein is CASSQDPSRLGEQFF.

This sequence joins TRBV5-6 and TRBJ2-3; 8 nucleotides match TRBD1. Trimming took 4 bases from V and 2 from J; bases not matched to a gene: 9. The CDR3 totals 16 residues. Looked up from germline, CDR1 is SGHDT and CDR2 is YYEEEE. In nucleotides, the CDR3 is TGTGCCAGCAGCCAAGGACAGGGTGTGTACACAGATACGCAGTATTTT. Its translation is CASSQGQGVYTDTQYF. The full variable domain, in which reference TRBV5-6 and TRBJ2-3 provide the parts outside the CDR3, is DAGVTQSPTHLIKTRGQQVTLRCSPKSGHDTVSWYQQALGQGPQFIFQYYEEEERQRGNFPDRFSGHQFPNYSSELNVNALLLGDSALYLCASSQGQGVYTDTQYFGPGTRLTVL.

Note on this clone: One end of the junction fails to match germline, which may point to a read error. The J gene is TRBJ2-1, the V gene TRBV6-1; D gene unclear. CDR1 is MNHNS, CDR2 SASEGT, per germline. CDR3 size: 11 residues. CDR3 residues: CASSEARKRLF. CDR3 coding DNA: TGTGCCAGCAGTGAGGCCAGGAAAAGACTCTTC.

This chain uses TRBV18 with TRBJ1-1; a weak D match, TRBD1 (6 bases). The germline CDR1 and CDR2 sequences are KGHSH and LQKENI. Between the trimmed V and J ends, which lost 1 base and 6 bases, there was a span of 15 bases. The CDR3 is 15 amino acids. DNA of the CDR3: TGTGCCAGCTCACCACAGGCAGGGGAGGTACCTGAAGCTTTCTTT. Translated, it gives CASSPQAGEVPEAFF.

CDR3 sequence (DNA): TGCGCCAGCAGCTTGCTAGTCCGACAGGGGGTAGTGAACACTGAAGCTTTCTTT. Translation: CASSLLVRQGVVNTEAFF. This chain links TRBV5-1 with TRBJ1-1, with 9 positions matching TRBD1. The V segment lost 1 base and the J segment 0 bases; nucleotides outside the gene matches: 10. Germline V CDR1 and CDR2: SGHRS, YFSETQ. The CDR3 is 18 amino acids.

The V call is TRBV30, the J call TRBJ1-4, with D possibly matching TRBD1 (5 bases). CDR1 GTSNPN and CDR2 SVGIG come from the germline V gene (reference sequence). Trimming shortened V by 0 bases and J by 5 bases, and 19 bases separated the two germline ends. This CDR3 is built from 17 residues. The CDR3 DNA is TGTGCCTGGAGTGTACAAAGCTCCGCCGGGACGAATGAAAAACTGTTTTTT. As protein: CAWSVQSSAGTNEKLFF.

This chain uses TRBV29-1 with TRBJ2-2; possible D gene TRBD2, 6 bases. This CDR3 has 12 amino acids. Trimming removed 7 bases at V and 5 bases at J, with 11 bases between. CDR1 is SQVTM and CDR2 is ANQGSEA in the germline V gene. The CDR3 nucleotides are TGCAGCGCAGGGACTTCGACCGGGGAGCTGTTTTTT. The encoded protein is CSAGTSTGELFF.

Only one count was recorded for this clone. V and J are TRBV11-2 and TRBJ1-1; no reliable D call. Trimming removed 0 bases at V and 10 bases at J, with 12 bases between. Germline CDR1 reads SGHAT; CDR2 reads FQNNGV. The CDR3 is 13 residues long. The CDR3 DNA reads TGTGCCAGCAGCTTAGATCCGCGGATTGGAGCTTTCTTT. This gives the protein CASSLDPRIGAFF.

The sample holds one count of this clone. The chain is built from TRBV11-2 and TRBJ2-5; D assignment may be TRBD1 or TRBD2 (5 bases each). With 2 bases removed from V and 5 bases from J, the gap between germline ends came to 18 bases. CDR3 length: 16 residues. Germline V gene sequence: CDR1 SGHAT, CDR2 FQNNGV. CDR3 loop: CASSLSMGPGEETQYF. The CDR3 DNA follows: TGTGCCAGCAGCTTATCGATGGGACCCGGCGAGGAGACCCAGTACTTC.

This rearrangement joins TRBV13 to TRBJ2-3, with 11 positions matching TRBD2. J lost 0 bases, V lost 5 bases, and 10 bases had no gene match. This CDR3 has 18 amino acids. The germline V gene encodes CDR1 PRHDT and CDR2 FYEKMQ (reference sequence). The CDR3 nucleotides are TGTGCCAGCAGCATCCTAACTAGCGGGGGTGCTAGCACAGATACGCAGTATTTT. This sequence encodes CASSILTSGGASTDTQYF. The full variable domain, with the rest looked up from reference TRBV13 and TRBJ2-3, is AAGVIQSPRHLIKEKRETATLKCYPIPRHDTVYWYQQGPGQDPQFLISFYEKMQSDKGSIPDRFSAQQFSDYHSELNMSSLELGDSALYFCASSILTSGGASTDTQYFGPGTRLTVL.

Written as DNA, the CDR3 is TGTGCCAGCAGCGTGGAGACTAGCGGGGGGCGAAAGACCCAGTACTTC. Its translation: CASSVETSGGRKTQYF. The V call is TRBV9, the J call TRBJ2-5, with 13 bases identical to TRBD2. V lost 2 bases to trimming and J lost 6 bases; unmatched junction nucleotides: 7. CDR1 and CDR2 from the germline V gene are SGDLS and YYNGEE. The CDR3 totals 16 residues.

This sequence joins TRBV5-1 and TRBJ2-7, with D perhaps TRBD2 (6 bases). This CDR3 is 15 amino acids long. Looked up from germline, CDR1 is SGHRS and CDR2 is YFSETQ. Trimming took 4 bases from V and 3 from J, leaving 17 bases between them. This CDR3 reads CASSLTGTRDYEQYV. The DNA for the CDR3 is TGCGCCAGCAGCCTCACCGGGACGCGGGACTACGAGCAGTACGTC.

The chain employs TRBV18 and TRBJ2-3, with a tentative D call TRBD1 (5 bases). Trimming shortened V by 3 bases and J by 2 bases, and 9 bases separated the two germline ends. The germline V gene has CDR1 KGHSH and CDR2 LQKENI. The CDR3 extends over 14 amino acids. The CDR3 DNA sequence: TGTGCCAGCTCACCTTCCGGACACACAGATACGCAGTATTTT. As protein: CASSPSGHTDTQYF.

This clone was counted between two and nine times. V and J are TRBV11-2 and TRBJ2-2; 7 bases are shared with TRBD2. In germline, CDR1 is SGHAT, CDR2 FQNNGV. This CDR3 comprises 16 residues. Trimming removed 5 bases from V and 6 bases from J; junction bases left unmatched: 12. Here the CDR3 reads CASSPLPGGGAGELFF. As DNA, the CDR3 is TGTGCCAGCAGCCCACTCCCCGGTGGGGGGGCCGGGGAGCTGTTTTTT.

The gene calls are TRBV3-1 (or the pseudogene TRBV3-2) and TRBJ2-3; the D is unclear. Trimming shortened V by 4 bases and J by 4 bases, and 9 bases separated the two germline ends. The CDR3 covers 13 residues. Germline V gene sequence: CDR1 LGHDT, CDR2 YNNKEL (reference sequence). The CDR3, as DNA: TGTGCCAGCAGCCGCCAACCCCCAGATACGCAGTATTTT. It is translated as CASSRQPPDTQYF.

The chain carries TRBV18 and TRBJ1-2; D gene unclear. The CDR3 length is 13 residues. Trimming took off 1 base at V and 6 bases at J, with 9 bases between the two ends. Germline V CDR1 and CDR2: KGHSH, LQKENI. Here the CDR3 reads CASSPQGWDGYTF. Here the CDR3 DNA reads TGTGCCAGCTCACCACAAGGGTGGGATGGCTACACCTTC.

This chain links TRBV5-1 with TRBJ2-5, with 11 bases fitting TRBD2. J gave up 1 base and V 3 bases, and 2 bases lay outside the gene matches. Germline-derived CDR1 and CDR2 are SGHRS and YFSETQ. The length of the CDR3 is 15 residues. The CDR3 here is CASSSLAGGQETQYF. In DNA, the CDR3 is TGCGCCAGCAGCTCTCTAGCGGGGGGCCAAGAGACCCAGTACTTC.

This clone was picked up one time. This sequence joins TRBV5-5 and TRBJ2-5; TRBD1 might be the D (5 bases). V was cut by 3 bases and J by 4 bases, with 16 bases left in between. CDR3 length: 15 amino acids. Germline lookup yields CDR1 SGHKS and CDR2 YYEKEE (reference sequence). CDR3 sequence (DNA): TGTGCCAGCAGCTCCTTTCCAGGGTACCGAGAGACCCAGTACTTC. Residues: CASSSFPGYRETQYF.

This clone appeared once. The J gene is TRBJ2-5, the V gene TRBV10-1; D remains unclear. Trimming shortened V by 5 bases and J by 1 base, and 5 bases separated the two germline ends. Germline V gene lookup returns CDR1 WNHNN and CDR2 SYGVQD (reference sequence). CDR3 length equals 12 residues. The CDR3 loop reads CASSKTQETQYF. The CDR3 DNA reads TGCGCCAGCAGTAAGACCCAAGAGACCCAGTACTTC.

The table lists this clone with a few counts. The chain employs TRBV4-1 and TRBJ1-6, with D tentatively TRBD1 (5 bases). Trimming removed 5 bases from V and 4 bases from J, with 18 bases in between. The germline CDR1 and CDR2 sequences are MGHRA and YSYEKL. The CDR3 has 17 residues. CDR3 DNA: TGCGCCAGCAGCTGGGGGGTACAAATAGGGTATAATTCACCCCTCCACTTT. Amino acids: CASSWGVQIGYNSPLHF.

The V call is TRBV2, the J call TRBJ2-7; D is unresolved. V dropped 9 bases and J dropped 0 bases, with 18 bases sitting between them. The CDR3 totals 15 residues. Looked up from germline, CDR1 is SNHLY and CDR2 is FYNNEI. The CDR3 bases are TGTGCCAGAGCTGGCAAAGGCAGGAGCTCCTACGAGCAGTACGTC. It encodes CARAGKGRSSYEQYV.

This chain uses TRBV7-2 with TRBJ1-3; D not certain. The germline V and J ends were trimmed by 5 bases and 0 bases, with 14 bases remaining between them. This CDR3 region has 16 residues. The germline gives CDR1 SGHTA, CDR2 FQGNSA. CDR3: CASSPRRDPSGNTIYF. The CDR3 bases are TGTGCCAGCAGCCCCCGGAGGGATCCCTCTGGAAACACCATATATTTT.

This chain's CDR3 is CASRYGLGDQPQHF. CDR3 bases: TGTGCCAGCCGGTACGGGCTGGGGGATCAGCCCCAGCATTTT. The genes are TRBV28 and TRBJ1-5; a weak D match, TRBD1 (5 bases). Germline CDR1 MDHEN, CDR2 SYDVKM. V lost 8 bases and J 5 bases, leaving 16 bases between the germline ends. The CDR3 covers 14 residues.

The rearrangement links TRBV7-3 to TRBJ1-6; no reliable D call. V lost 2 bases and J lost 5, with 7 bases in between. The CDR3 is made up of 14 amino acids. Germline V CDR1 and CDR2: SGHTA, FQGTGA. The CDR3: CASSLRRDNSPLHF. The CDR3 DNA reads TGTGCCAGCAGCTTACGGCGAGATAATTCACCCCTCCACTTT. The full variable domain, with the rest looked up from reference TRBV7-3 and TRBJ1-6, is GAGVSQTPSNKVTEKGKYVELRCDPISGHTALYWYRQSLGQGPEFLIYFQGTGAADDSGLPNDRFFAVRPEGSVSTLKIQRTERGDSAVYLCASSLRRDNSPLHFGNGTRLTVT.

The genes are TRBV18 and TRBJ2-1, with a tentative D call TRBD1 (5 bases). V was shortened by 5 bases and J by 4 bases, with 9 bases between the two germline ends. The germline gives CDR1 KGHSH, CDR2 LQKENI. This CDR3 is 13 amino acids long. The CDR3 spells CASSGQGYNEQFF. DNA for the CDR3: TGTGCCAGCTCAGGGCAGGGTTACAATGAGCAGTTCTTC.

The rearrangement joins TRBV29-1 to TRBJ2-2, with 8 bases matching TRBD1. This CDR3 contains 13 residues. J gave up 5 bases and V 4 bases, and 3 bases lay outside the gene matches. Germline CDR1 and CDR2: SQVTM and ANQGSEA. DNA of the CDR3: TGCAGCGTTGGGGACAGGACGACCGGGGAGCTGTTTTTT. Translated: CSVGDRTTGELFF.

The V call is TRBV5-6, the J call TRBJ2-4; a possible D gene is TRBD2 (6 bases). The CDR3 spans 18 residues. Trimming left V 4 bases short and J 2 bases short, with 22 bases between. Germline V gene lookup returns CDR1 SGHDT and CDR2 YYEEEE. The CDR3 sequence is CASSARWDSKSPKNIQYF. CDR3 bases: TGTGCCAGCAGCGCGCGGTGGGACTCTAAGAGTCCCAAAAACATTCAGTACTTC.